A single sample is the source of the 2 T cell receptor beta chains below, sequenced in a study of cytomegalovirus exposure and HLA in healthy donors. 60 Vbeta and 13 Jbeta primers were used in PCR. Produced via immunoSEQ multiplex PCR; TCRdb's table is partial and in-frame only. The profile covers over 100,000 clones, with approximately 80% appearing a single time and under 1.5% taken by the ten largest. Input material: PBMCs. These receptor sequences come from a female donor in good health and CMV-seronegative.

V and J are TRBV18 and TRBJ1-2, with a possible D match to TRBD1 (5 bases). V lost 0 bases and J 8 bases, leaving 13 bases between the germline ends. The CDR3 runs to 14 residues. Germline V gene data show CDR1 as KGHSH and CDR2 as LQKENI. The CDR3 DNA sequence: TGTGCCAGCTCACCACCGGGAGGGGAGGGCGGCTACACCTTC. Residues: CASSPPGGEGGYTF. Full variable domain (remainder filled in from reference TRBV18 and TRBJ1-2): NAGVMQNPRHLVRRRGQEARLRCSPMKGHSHVYWYRQLPEEGLKFMVYLQKENIIDESGMPKERFSAEFPKEGPSILRIQQVVRGDSAAYFCASSPPGGEGGYTFGSGTRLTVV.

This chain uses TRBV30 with TRBJ2-7, with 11 bases aligning to TRBD2. The germline gives CDR1 GTSNPN, CDR2 SVGIG (reference sequence). After removal of 1 base from V and 5 bases from J, the junction contained 10 bases not matched to a gene. This CDR3 is 16 amino acids long. The CDR3 protein is CAWSARPTSGTHEQYF. The CDR3 DNA is TGTGCCTGGAGTGCCCGACCGACTAGCGGGACCCACGAGCAGTACTTC. Drawing the rest from reference TRBV30 and TRBJ2-7, the complete variable domain is SQTIHQWPATLVQPVGSPLSLECTVEGTSNPNLYWYRQAAGRGLQLLFYSVGIGQISSEVPQNLSASRPQDRQFILSSKKLLLSDSGFYLCAWSARPTSGTHEQYFGPGTRLTVT.